This TCR beta chain derives from a study of cytomegalovirus exposure and HLA in healthy donors (dated by TCRdb to the late 2010s). Broadly, across the study: According to an earlier analysis of 550 to 700 of the donors, about 179 million T cells yielded 90 million to 140 million unique TCR beta sequences and 276 Gb of sequence data. Donor age, sex, ethnicity and CMV serostatus were collected together with the repertoire data. About 280 gigabases of sequencing data and approximately 85 million unique TCR sequences were included in an early release covering about 600 HLA-typed donors. Because of strong linkage in the cohort, four to six DR-DQ haplotypes were treated as single units for association and clustering. Rather than drawing on any new phenotypic data, the later analysis identified candidate immune exposures from TCR beta sequences and the way those sequences occurred across donors. An earlier analysis of approximately 500 of the donors applied high-throughput TCR beta sequencing to assess whether each TCR beta V gene segment acted as functional or pseudogenic. In addition to the first cohort of 666 subjects, a separate validation cohort of approximately 130 different subjects was used. High-throughput TCR immunosequencing, statistical association of individual TCRs with disease status, and machine learning were combined to predict cytomegalovirus infection status. All discovery cohort repertoires had been generated on a single sequencing platform. In a later analysis, previously published TCR beta repertoires from more than 500 donors were re-analyzed and high-resolution HLA genotyping was added so that TCR occurrence patterns could be studied. The number of donors typed differed by locus, with 629-630 for A, B, C, DRB1 and DQB1, more than 500 for DQA1, 600 to 610 for DPA1, and under 490 for DPB1. The study used immunosequencing to profile the T cell repertoires of approximately 650 subjects and linked those repertoires to cytomegalovirus serostatus. The study aimed to test whether cataloging public T cell receptors could reveal signatures of past pathogen exposure. Among the roughly 390 genotyped donors, roughly 80% belonged to the genetic ancestry cluster associated with self-reported Caucasian donors. Class I and class II HLA loci were covered by the typing at four-digit resolution. A later genetic analysis took genome-wide SNP genotypes for about three fifths of the 666 donors and used that subset as a discovery cohort. On average, roughly 250,000 unique TCR beta nucleotide sequences were sequenced per donor among 300 to 500 genotyped donors of the cohort, with approximately 18% of those sequences being non-productive.

Library generation was performed with the immunoSEQ multiplex PCR assay. A mixture of 60 forward primers for TCR Vbeta segments and 13 reverse primers for TCR Jbeta segments was used in the multiplex PCR. A multiplex PCR assay on genomic DNA amplified the CDR3 region of rearranged TCR beta genes. The Illumina HiSeq System was used to sequence the amplified TCR beta libraries as 87-base-pair reads. As for the original processing: In a later analysis, tens of millions of unique TCR beta chains were counted across the 500 to 850 repertoires, and roughly 11 million of these chains were shared by at least two donors. To remove PCR and sequencing errors, raw reads were error-corrected and collapsed into unique sequences using a nearest-neighbor algorithm that merged closely related sequences. V, D and J gene segments were assigned by aligning CDR3 sequences to IMGT reference sequences. For a sequence to be retained, at least a six-nucleotide match to both a V gene segment and a J gene segment was required. Rearrangements were called productive when the CDR3 lacked stop codons and stayed in frame with V and J; all others were non-productive. CDR3 was defined by IMGT convention, running from the second conserved V-encoded cysteine to the conserved J-encoded phenylalanine. The earlier analysis of 587 of the donors excluded any sequence lacking an unambiguous match to a single V gene segment. In an earlier analysis of a few hundred of the donors, V segments were called functional above 56.7% productive rearrangements and were called segregating when the between-donor standard deviation exceeded 5%. A statistical classification framework was built for diagnosing cytomegalovirus status from the catalog of TCR beta chain sequences. In a later analysis, TCR nucleotide sequences were compared against IMGT/GENE-DB human TR gene sequences so that V and J genes could be assigned. A later analysis assigned CDR3 sequences and most-parsimonious VDJ recombination scenarios with the TCRdist pipeline. In a later analysis, every TCR beta chain was defined by the combination of its CDR3 amino acid sequence and its V-gene family, and reads without a unique V-gene family were dropped. To address suspected cross-contamination and a sequencing artifact, a later analysis removed over 500 highly shared, low-generation-probability nucleotide sequences. In a later analysis, a clonal expansion index was calculated for each public chain from normalized within-repertoire ranks of inferred template counts. In a later analysis, generation probabilities were computed with a VDJ recombination model fitted to out-of-frame rearrangements, and the resulting probabilities were checked against IGoR. Hypergeometric tests were used in a later analysis to score TCR-TCR, TCR-HLA and TCR-CMV co-occurrence, with a repertoire-size bias correction applied to the TCR pairs. A later analysis estimated false discovery rates by permuting HLA or CMV assignments 20 times. In a later analysis, co-occurring TCRs were grouped with DBSCAN, and TCRdist sequence similarity was added when clustering was performed within HLA-allele-positive subsets. For co-occurrence clustering, repertoires with fewer than 30,000 or more than 120,000 public chains were excluded, along with roughly 5 repertoires with anomalous nucleotide sharing. TCRdb's version of the immuneACCESS table is confined to in-frame rearrangements and falls short of the full clone set. An unresolved V gene accounts for under half of the shortfall where checked; the remainder is of unknown origin. V and J calls and clone size are as listed in that table; D and trimming were resolved from the DNA. The sample table contains roughly 160,000 clones; only one count was recorded for 80% of them. Together, the top ten hold over 2% of the sample.

In total, fewer than 750 healthy bone marrow donors made up the cohort. All cohort members were sampled while nominally healthy, although unrecorded immune exposures were likely present. The donor tested CMV seronegative, placing the donor among the 350 or so seronegative members of the cohort. Each donor provided a peripheral blood sample, and peripheral blood mononuclear cells were used for TCR beta sequencing. The Qiagen DNeasy Blood Extraction Kit was used to extract genomic DNA from the blood cell samples. With respect to this clone: Its antigen remains unidentified. The record has no base qualities; no much larger clone is one base away.

Study-wide findings and limitations: The authors suggested that the approach could potentially be generalized to other disease states and immunological phenotypes. The classifier was reported to diagnose cytomegalovirus status with high specificity and sensitivity in both the original cohort and the validation cohort. Specific HLA alleles were associated with about 17,000 TCR beta sequences at a false discovery rate of 0.05 in a later analysis. In the study, some 160 TCR beta chains were listed as associated with cytomegalovirus. Broadly in line with IMGT annotations, most TCR beta V segments showed up in productive rearrangements about 90% or about 30% of the time in an earlier analysis of 450 to 750 of the donors. Most TCR sequences were observed very rarely across donors, whereas some public TCRs were present in many individuals. A further reported finding was that TCR beta sequences accurately predicted the HLA-A and HLA-B alleles for most subjects in the first cohort. A later analysis reported that several top co-occurrence clusters appeared linked to parvovirus B19, influenza, CMV and Epstein-Barr virus. Because counts were too low, roughly 16 rarely observed V segments, including chromosome 9 orphons, were excluded from the earlier analysis of around 590 of the donors. Correlated functional status among segregating V segments might reflect linkage disequilibrium, but an unknown experimental factor could not be ruled out. The sequencing pipeline was judged likely to have produced a cluster of highly shared sequence variants as a technical artifact. In vitro tests confirmed that a few of the cytomegalovirus-associated TCR beta chains recognize cytomegalovirus antigens. A later analysis found that most CMV-associated TCR beta chains appeared HLA-restricted, with HLA associations seemingly driven largely by CMV exposure. Only TCR beta chains were sequenced in this cohort, and the absence of alpha or paired-chain data limited detectable features. Roughly uniform sequencing depth across donors was assumed in presence/absence analyses, although this assumption may not hold. Compared with the approximately 600-donor mean, donors in an Asian-associated ancestry cluster had fewer N-insertions in productive TCRs, according to a later genetic analysis. A later genetic analysis associated a missense DCLRE1C variant with V-gene and J-gene trimming of TCR beta chains, and an independent cohort replicated the association. When HLA alleles, especially DR and DQ, strongly co-occurred, attributing TCR associations to individual alleles was difficult. In a later analysis, HLA-associated TCR beta chains showed more clonal expansion and lower generation probabilities than non-associated chains that were equally common. For the cohort, immune exposure information was limited to CMV serostatus. Because HLA typing was unavailable for some donors at each locus, only the typed subset was used in association tests. A later analysis found that TCR association rates varied across HLA loci, with DRB1 alleles showing the most associated TCRs and HLA-C alleles the fewest.

The clonotype comes from a male donor in good health and CMV-seronegative. The sequenced sample was PBMCs.

CDR3 reads: CASSPGNRGKLFF. The bases are TGTGCCAGCAGCCCCGGCAACCGGGGAAAACTGTTTTTT. The chain is assembled from TRBV14 and TRBJ1-4, with no reliable assignment of the D segment. CDR1 and CDR2 (SGHDN, FVKESK) derive from the germline V gene. The CDR3, cysteine through phenylalanine, is 13 amino acids long. Of all the DNA, just the CDR3 is kept, 39 bases in frame from base 1. Trimming costs V 4 bases and J 10 bases, and their ends lie 13 bases apart.